The rows below give T cell receptor beta chains drawn from one sample of a study of T-cell reconstitution after alpha-beta-depleted transplantation in children. TCRdb re-derived calls from the PCR reads in MiXCR, one entry per CDR3 protein. The table records fewer than 400,000 distinct CDR3 sequences, over 20% of them present only once. Sample: PBMCs, mostly from graft donor cells, taken 180 days after TCRalphabeta/CD19-depleted stem cell transplant. All receptors derive from a male patient younger than 18 who had a stem cell transplant for acute lymphoblastic leukemia, so the T cells may come from the graft donor. CDR3s include the opening cysteine and the closing phenylalanine or tryptophan. Fields, in order: V gene, J gene, D gene, clone size, CDR3 DNA, CDR3 protein. The D gene is left open where the match is weak. Size values are once, few and many counts, or a class for expanded clones, and some rows have none.

V gene: TRBV29-1; J gene: TRBJ1-3; D gene: .; clone size: once; CDR3 DNA: TGCAGCGTTGCCCAGGATGGAAACACCATATATTTT; CDR3 protein: CSVAQDGNTIYF
V gene: TRBV27; J gene: TRBJ1-5; D gene: .; clone size: few; CDR3 DNA: TGTGCCAGCAGTTTATTGGCAGGGATGGGCAATCAGCCCCAGCATTTT; CDR3 protein: CASSLLAGMGNQPQHF
V gene: TRBV6-5; J gene: TRBJ2-3; D gene: TRBD2; clone size: many; CDR3 DNA: TGTGCCAGCAGTTGGACTAGCGGGAGTCAAGATACGCAGTATTTT; CDR3 protein: CASSWTSGSQDTQYF
V gene: TRBV19; J gene: TRBJ2-7; D gene: TRBD1; clone size: .; CDR3 DNA: TGTGCCAGTAGTACCGTCCCGGGACAGTTCCAGCAGTACTTC; CDR3 protein: CASSTVPGQFQQYF
V gene: TRBV19; J gene: TRBJ2-7; D gene: TRBD1; clone size: .; CDR3 DNA: TGTGCCAGTAGTAGTGCGGACAGGAGACTTTACGAGCAGTACTTC; CDR3 protein: CASSSADRRLYEQYF
V gene: TRBV28; J gene: TRBJ2-3; D gene: TRBD2; clone size: few; CDR3 DNA: TGTGCCAGCAGTTCCTCACTAGCGGGAGTTACTAGCACAGATACGCAGTATTTT; CDR3 protein: CASSSSLAGVTSTDTQYF
V gene: TRBV18; J gene: TRBJ1-2; D gene: .; clone size: .; CDR3 DNA: TGTGCCAGCTCACCATTGCAGGGGCTCGGCTATGGCTACACCTTC; CDR3 protein: CASSPLQGLGYGYTF
V gene: TRBV5-1; J gene: TRBJ2-1; D gene: TRBD2; clone size: once; CDR3 DNA: TGCGCCAGCAGCTTCATACCGGTTAGCGGGAGTCTCGATGAGCAGTTCTTC; CDR3 protein: CASSFIPVSGSLDEQFF
V gene: TRBV10-3; J gene: TRBJ2-3; D gene: TRBD2; clone size: .; CDR3 DNA: TGTGCCATCACCCCGGGACTAGTCTCAGTTAGCACAGATACGCAGTATTTT; CDR3 protein: CAITPGLVSVSTDTQYF
V gene: TRBV4-1; J gene: TRBJ2-2; D gene: .; clone size: many; CDR3 DNA: TGCGCCAGCAGCCGCACACCGAACACCGGGGAGCTGTTTTTT; CDR3 protein: CASSRTPNTGELFF
V gene: TRBV29-1; J gene: TRBJ2-7; D gene: TRBD2; clone size: .; CDR3 DNA: TGCAGCGTTGGGGAGGGCAGAGGTGCCTACGAGCAGTACTTC; CDR3 protein: CSVGEGRGAYEQYF
V gene: TRBV3-1; J gene: TRBJ2-1; D gene: .; clone size: .; CDR3 DNA: TGTGCCAGCAGCGATCTAGGGGAGTACAATGAGCAGTTCTTC; CDR3 protein: CASSDLGEYNEQFF
V gene: TRBV7-8; J gene: TRBJ2-1; D gene: TRBD2; clone size: .; CDR3 DNA: TGTGCCAGCAGTTTAGACAGGAGGACTAGCGGGAGTGGTGAGCAGTTCTTC; CDR3 protein: CASSLDRRTSGSGEQFF
V gene: TRBV7-8; J gene: TRBJ2-3; D gene: TRBD2; clone size: .; CDR3 DNA: TGTGCCAGCAGCCCCCGAGCGGGAGGAAGGACAGATACGCAGTATTTT; CDR3 protein: CASSPRAGGRTDTQYF
V gene: TRBV6-6; J gene: TRBJ2-5; D gene: TRBD1; clone size: .; CDR3 DNA: TGTGCCAGCAATATACAGGGGGGTGAGACCCAGTACTTC; CDR3 protein: CASNIQGGETQYF
V gene: TRBV15; J gene: TRBJ2-7; D gene: TRBD1; clone size: once; CDR3 DNA: TGTGCCACCAGCGGGAAACCTCGGACAGGAGCCTACGAGCAGTACTTC; CDR3 protein: CATSGKPRTGAYEQYF
V gene: TRBV7-2; J gene: TRBJ2-7; D gene: TRBD2; clone size: .; CDR3 DNA: TGTGCCAGCAGCTTAGCCGACTTCGGGAGGGCCTCCTACGAGCAGTACTTC; CDR3 protein: CASSLADFGRASYEQYF
V gene: TRBV5-1; J gene: TRBJ2-3; D gene: .; clone size: few; CDR3 DNA: TGCGCCAGCAGCTTGAGGGGGAACACAGATACGCAGTATTTT; CDR3 protein: CASSLRGNTDTQYF
V gene: TRBV6-5; J gene: TRBJ2-7; D gene: .; clone size: few; CDR3 DNA: TGTGCCAGCAGTTACAGGCAGCTCCCCTACGAGCAGTACTTC; CDR3 protein: CASSYRQLPYEQYF
V gene: TRBV20-1; J gene: TRBJ1-1; D gene: .; clone size: .; CDR3 DNA: TGCAGTGCTAGGAGTGAGGGGAACACTGAAGCTTTCTTT; CDR3 protein: CSARSEGNTEAFF
V gene: TRBV27; J gene: TRBJ2-7; D gene: .; clone size: .; CDR3 DNA: TGTGCCAGCAGTTTCGGCCCGCCAGCCCTTCCTAACGAGCAGTACTTC; CDR3 protein: CASSFGPPALPNEQYF
V gene: TRBV6-1; J gene: TRBJ2-5; D gene: .; clone size: .; CDR3 DNA: TGTGCCAGCAGTGTTACCAGGACCGGGCGAGAGACCCAGTACTTC; CDR3 protein: CASSVTRTGRETQYF
V gene: TRBV12-3/TRBV12-4; J gene: TRBJ1-3; D gene: .; clone size: few; CDR3 DNA: TGTGCCAGGACAGGTCCTGGAAACACCATATATTTT; CDR3 protein: CARTGPGNTIYF
V gene: TRBV7-2; J gene: TRBJ2-7; D gene: TRBD2; clone size: few; CDR3 DNA: TGTGCCAGCAGCACCGGGGACTACCTATTATACGAGCAGTACTTC; CDR3 protein: CASSTGDYLLYEQYF
V gene: TRBV29-1; J gene: TRBJ1-1; D gene: .; clone size: few; CDR3 DNA: TGCAGCGTTGAACTACAGCCCTTGAACACTGAAGCTTTCTTT; CDR3 protein: CSVELQPLNTEAFF
V gene: TRBV7-2; J gene: TRBJ2-1; D gene: TRBD2; clone size: .; CDR3 DNA: TGTGCCAGCTTTGTAGCGGGAACCTACAATGAGCAGTTCTTC; CDR3 protein: CASFVAGTYNEQFF
V gene: TRBV29-1; J gene: TRBJ2-7; D gene: .; clone size: .; CDR3 DNA: TGCAGCGTTGAAGAACCGGGACGTGCTTCCTACGAGCAGTACTTC; CDR3 protein: CSVEEPGRASYEQYF
V gene: TRBV5-1; J gene: TRBJ2-1; D gene: .; clone size: many; CDR3 DNA: TGTGCCAGCAGCTTAGACGGGAGCTCCTACAATGAGCAGTTCTTC; CDR3 protein: CASSLDGSSYNEQFF
V gene: TRBV20-1; J gene: TRBJ2-3; D gene: TRBD2; clone size: .; CDR3 DNA: TGCAGTGCTGGGACTATCCGGGGTGTCACAGATACGCAGTATTTT; CDR3 protein: CSAGTIRGVTDTQYF
V gene: TRBV20-1; J gene: TRBJ1-2; D gene: TRBD1; clone size: .; CDR3 DNA: TGCAGTGCTAGGGACAGGGGTTTTGCTTATGGCTACACCTTC; CDR3 protein: CSARDRGFAYGYTF
V gene: TRBV11-3; J gene: TRBJ2-1; D gene: TRBD2; clone size: .; CDR3 DNA: TGTGCCAGCAGCCCCCCGACTAGCGGGAGACTTGATGAGCAGTTCTTC; CDR3 protein: CASSPPTSGRLDEQFF
V gene: TRBV7-6; J gene: TRBJ2-3; D gene: .; clone size: .; CDR3 DNA: TGTGCCAGCAGCTTAGCAGCGATAAGGACAGATACGCAGTATTTT; CDR3 protein: CASSLAAIRTDTQYF
V gene: TRBV5-1; J gene: TRBJ1-5; D gene: TRBD1; clone size: many; CDR3 DNA: TGCGCCAGCAGCCCCGGGACAGGGTCTGGGCAGCCCCAGCATTTT; CDR3 protein: CASSPGTGSGQPQHF
V gene: TRBV20-1; J gene: TRBJ2-7; D gene: .; clone size: few; CDR3 DNA: TGCAGTGCTTATATCCCTGCTTCCTACGAGCAGTACTTC; CDR3 protein: CSAYIPASYEQYF
V gene: TRBV5-1; J gene: TRBJ2-1; D gene: .; clone size: once; CDR3 DNA: TGCGCCAGCAGACGAGGCGACGGACACAATGAGCAGTTCTTC; CDR3 protein: CASRRGDGHNEQFF
V gene: TRBV6-5; J gene: TRBJ2-5; D gene: .; clone size: few; CDR3 DNA: TGTGCCAGCAGTTACGGCCGGACCCGTGAAGGGGCCCAGTACTTC; CDR3 protein: CASSYGRTREGAQYF
V gene: TRBV7-9; J gene: TRBJ2-1; D gene: .; clone size: few; CDR3 DNA: TGTGCCAGCAGCTTTGTCCGCCATGAGCAGTTCTTC; CDR3 protein: CASSFVRHEQFF
V gene: TRBV6-5; J gene: TRBJ2-7; D gene: .; clone size: .; CDR3 DNA: TGTGCCAGCAGTTACGTGAGTATGGGATCCTACGAGCAGTACTTC; CDR3 protein: CASSYVSMGSYEQYF
V gene: TRBV4-1; J gene: TRBJ2-7; D gene: .; clone size: .; CDR3 DNA: TGCGCCAGCAGCCAGTCGCAGTACCGAGCTTCCTACGAGCAGTACTTC; CDR3 protein: CASSQSQYRASYEQYF
V gene: TRBV7-2; J gene: TRBJ2-7; D gene: TRBD2; clone size: few; CDR3 DNA: TGTGCCAGCAGCTTCCTCACAGCGGGAGTTGTAGAGCAGTACTTC; CDR3 protein: CASSFLTAGVVEQYF
V gene: TRBV7-8; J gene: TRBJ2-4; D gene: .; clone size: .; CDR3 DNA: TGTGCCAGCAGCTTAGGCAGGGAGGTTCAGTACTTC; CDR3 protein: CASSLGREVQYF
V gene: TRBV4-1; J gene: TRBJ2-7; D gene: .; clone size: .; CDR3 DNA: TGCGCCAGCAGCCAAACCTCCTACGAGCAGTACTTC; CDR3 protein: CASSQTSYEQYF
V gene: TRBV18; J gene: TRBJ1-5; D gene: .; clone size: .; CDR3 DNA: TGTGCCAGCTCACCACTCGGAACAGGGTTGGGGCAGCCCCAGCATTTT; CDR3 protein: CASSPLGTGLGQPQHF
V gene: TRBV13; J gene: TRBJ2-2; D gene: .; clone size: .; CDR3 DNA: TGTGCCAGCAGCTTAGAAGGCGGGGGCTTTGGCACCGGGGAGCTGTTTTTT; CDR3 protein: CASSLEGGGFGTGELFF
V gene: TRBV6-4; J gene: TRBJ2-7; D gene: TRBD2; clone size: .; CDR3 DNA: TGTGCCAGCAGTGACTCGACTATTCTTACTAGCGGGAGCTCCTACGAGCAGTACTTC; CDR3 protein: CASSDSTILTSGSSYEQYF
V gene: TRBV20-1; J gene: TRBJ2-1; D gene: TRBD2; clone size: once; CDR3 DNA: TGCAGTGCTAGGCCGGGGGGGAATGAGCAGTTCTTC; CDR3 protein: CSARPGGNEQFF
V gene: TRBV24-1; J gene: TRBJ2-1; D gene: TRBD1; clone size: few; CDR3 DNA: TGTGCCACCAGGGGGACAGGGAGATACAATGAGCAGTTCTTC; CDR3 protein: CATRGTGRYNEQFF
V gene: TRBV29-1; J gene: TRBJ2-7; D gene: .; clone size: many; CDR3 DNA: TGCAGCGCTACCGACTACGAGCAGTACTTC; CDR3 protein: CSATDYEQYF
V gene: TRBV7-9; J gene: TRBJ2-7; D gene: .; clone size: .; CDR3 DNA: TGTGCCAGCAGCTCGCCGATGGTACCCTACGAGCAGTACTTC; CDR3 protein: CASSSPMVPYEQYF